A selection of T cell receptor beta chains follows, all from one sample in a study of blood T cell repertoires in COVID-19. Sequenced by immunoSEQ multiplex PCR; TCRdb stores in-frame clones only, minus some. The sample carries 200,000 to 250,000 clones, more than 70% recorded once. Sequencing was carried out using peripheral blood. The receptors shown here come from a woman aged 55-70 years with acute or convalescent COVID-19. Each CDR3 is given with its conserved first and last residue. The order of the fields is V gene, CDR3 protein.

V gene: TRBV28
CDR3 protein: CASSFFRGATYEQYF

V gene: TRBV11-2
CDR3 protein: CASSLGQVTQYF

V gene: TRBV3-1/TRBV3-2
CDR3 protein: CASSQPGPIGIAGGVTDTQYF

V gene: TRBV7-9
CDR3 protein: CASSLGQGFNEQFF

V gene: TRBV2
CDR3 protein: CASQLASNEQFF

V gene: TRBV2
CDR3 protein: CASIRGGGSDTQYF

V gene: TRBV10-1
CDR3 protein: CASSVGTSGSGTDTQYF

V gene: TRBV6-5
CDR3 protein: CASTSTARRAFF

V gene: TRBV29-1
CDR3 protein: CSGGQTNYGYTF

V gene: TRBV5-1
CDR3 protein: CASSLEGLSSAGQGVYF

V gene: TRBV6-5
CDR3 protein: CASSYQRTAANSPLHF

V gene: TRBV28
CDR3 protein: CASSRDPWPNYGYTF

V gene: TRBV19
CDR3 protein: CASSTPGGVRSPLHF

V gene: TRBV6-5
CDR3 protein: CASSLSGTRGDTQYF

V gene: TRBV6-2/TRBV6-3
CDR3 protein: CASSRGTSGAETQYF

V gene: TRBV11-2
CDR3 protein: CASSLGRGVFSYTF

V gene: TRBV7-6
CDR3 protein: CASSPFRSLLTGELFF

V gene: TRBV7-8
CDR3 protein: CASSLFPGLGPYEQYF

V gene: TRBV19
CDR3 protein: CASSLAVREKLFF

V gene: TRBV6-6
CDR3 protein: CASSLRASGHSYNEQFF

V gene: TRBV5-1
CDR3 protein: CASSLRPTGGRNEQFF

V gene: TRBV5-1
CDR3 protein: CASMRGPTNYGYTF

V gene: TRBV5-1
CDR3 protein: CASSLGQGSYGYTF

V gene: TRBV12-3/TRBV12-4
CDR3 protein: CASSTLPLRKFF

V gene: TRBV5-4
CDR3 protein: CASSLAPQGSAMRYTF

V gene: TRBV4-1
CDR3 protein: CASSQERTGVFYGYTF

V gene: TRBV6-1
CDR3 protein: CASSDFFPGQGAGNTIYF

V gene: TRBV2
CDR3 protein: CASSPGSPTSEQFF

V gene: TRBV6-6
CDR3 protein: CASSYSTGFSYNEQFF

V gene: TRBV9
CDR3 protein: CASSATPTNTEAFF

V gene: TRBV19
CDR3 protein: CASSDRTGSGYGYTF

V gene: TRBV20-1
CDR3 protein: CSASRGGGYTF

V gene: TRBV28
CDR3 protein: CASSFIWDSTYEQYF